The sequence of this T cell receptor (beta chain) was determined in a study of regulatory T cells in long-lasting Graves disease. Turning to this clonotype: No antigen is known for it.

Study results and caveats: The study found TRBV28, TRBJ1-2 and TRBJ2-5 favored in persistent disease.

Sequencing libraries for TCR beta were prepared with iRepertoire HTBI primers and Arm-PCR of CDR3 regions. TCRdb fed the multiplex PCR reads into MiXCR, producing one record per CDR3 protein. The sample has over 200,000 distinct CDR3 sequences, around 20% seen once. Germline assignment: CDR1 SGHTS and CDR2 YDEGEE. There are 15 residues in the CDR3. V gave up 2 bases and J gave up 0 bases, with 9 bases separating them. The time point is: newly diagnosed GD, antithyroid drugs for less than 3 months. Researchers made the TCR library from RNA that was extracted from PBMCs. The receptor was derived from a female donor with Graves disease. The chain links TRBV5-8 to TRBJ1-3; D is unresolved. Specimen: peripheral blood mononuclear cells (PBMCs), collected at new diagnosis, from a patient treated with antithyroid drugs. This CDR3 is CASSLRGNSGNTIYF. In DNA form, the CDR3 reads TGTGCCAGCAGCTTACGTGGAAACTCTGGAAACACCATATATTTT.